This T cell receptor (beta chain) was retrieved from a study of breast tumors, draining lymph nodes, adjacent tissues listed by TCRdb under 2016. With respect to the entire study: The study compared TCR beta repertoires across tumor, adjacent nontumor tissue and axillary lymph nodes from breast cancer patients. The study aimed to assess the relationships and possible T-cell exchange between tumor, surrounding tissue and draining lymph node repertoires in human breast cancer.

For sequencing, an Illumina HiSeq 2000 was employed. TCR beta chain libraries were generated by multiplex PCR amplification. High-throughput sequencing was used to analyze the amplified TCR beta chain products. TCRdb cleaned the public reads at Q25 with fastp, built clones with MiXCR and kept in-frame beta chains. CDR3 protein sequences are deduplicated, and each keeps its most common genes and DNA. Here the sample has approximately 120,000 distinct CDR3 sequences; 20% to 25% occur a single time. Roughly 2% of the sample is taken by the ten largest. The axillary draining lymph nodes of breast cancer patients were the source of the lymph node samples. Broad study findings and their caveats: The conclusion that tumor T cells originate in lymph nodes was presented as consistent with a hypothesis rather than as directly demonstrated. Tumor and nontumor tissue repertoires were significantly more similar in luminal-like than in basal-like breast cancer. Tumors showed preferential V and J gene usage, and their T-cell repertoire diversity fell below that of lymph nodes yet above that of nontumor tissue. A scenario in which most tumor T cells derive from the lymph node and then expand within tumor tissue was judged to be consistent with the data.

Concerning this clonotype: It has no known antigen specificity. This may be a read error: a much more frequent sequence differs by one nucleotide. The final CDR3 position lacks the conserved phenylalanine or tryptophan, pointing to a likely read error.

From its first to its last residue, the CDR3 has 16 amino acids. Kept here is only the CDR3 DNA, which spans 48 bases and is read in frame from base 1. V loses 0 bases, J loses 8 bases, and the germline ends lie 17 bases apart. CDR1 and CDR2 are read off the germline V gene as SGHRS and YFSETQ. This chain is built from TRBV5-1 and TRBJ1-4; TRBD1 might be the D gene, on 5 matching bases. The sample comprised axillary lymph node tissue. This TCR came from a female donor with breast cancer. Some clones in this sample may be carry-over from other donors' samples. CDR3 protein: CASSLGTGTESEKLFS. In nucleotide form, the sequence is TGCGCCAGCAGCTTGGGTACCGGGACGGAATCCGAAAAACTGTTTTCT.